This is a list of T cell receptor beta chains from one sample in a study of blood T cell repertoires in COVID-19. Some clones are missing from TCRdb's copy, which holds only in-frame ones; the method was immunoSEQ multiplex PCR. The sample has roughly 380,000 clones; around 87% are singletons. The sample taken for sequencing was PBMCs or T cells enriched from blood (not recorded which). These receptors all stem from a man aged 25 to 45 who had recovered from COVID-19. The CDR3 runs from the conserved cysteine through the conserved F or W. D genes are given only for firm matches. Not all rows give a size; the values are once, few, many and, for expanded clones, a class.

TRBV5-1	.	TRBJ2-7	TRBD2	TGCGCCAGCAGTCCCAGGACTAGCCACGAGCAGTACTTC	CASSPRTSHEQYF
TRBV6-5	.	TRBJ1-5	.	TGTGCCAGCAGTTACTCTTCCCCGGGAGGGGGTCAGCCCCAGCATTTT	CASSYSSPGGGQPQHF
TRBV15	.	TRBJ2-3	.	TGTGCCACCGGGCTTAGCGGTAGCACAGATACGCAGTATTTT	CATGLSGSTDTQYF
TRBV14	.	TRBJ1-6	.	TGTGCCAGCAGCCAGCTCCGGGGTTATAATTCACCCCTCCACTTT	CASSQLRGYNSPLHF
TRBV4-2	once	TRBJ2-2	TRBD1	TGTGCCAGCGCCGGGACAGCGAACACCGGGGAGCTGTTTTTT	CASAGTANTGELFF
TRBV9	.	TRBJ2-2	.	TGTGCCAGCAGCGACGGGGGAGGATACGGCGGGGAGCTGTTTTTT	CASSDGGGYGGELFF
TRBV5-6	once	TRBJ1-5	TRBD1	TGTGCCAGCAGCAGAACAGGGGGCAATCAGCCCCAGCATTTT	CASSRTGGNQPQHF
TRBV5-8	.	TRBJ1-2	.	TGTGCCAGCAGCTTGGCCTGGGGGGTCACGACCTATGGCTACACCTTC	CASSLAWGVTTYGYTF
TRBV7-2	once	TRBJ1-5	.	TGTGCCAGCAGCCCTACAGGGTACAATCAGCCCCAGCATTTT	CASSPTGYNQPQHF
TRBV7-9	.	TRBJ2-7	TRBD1	TGTGCCAGCAGTACACCAGACAGGGCCTACGAGCAGTACTTC	CASSTPDRAYEQYF
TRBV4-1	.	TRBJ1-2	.	TGCGCCAGCAGCCAAGATTCAGGGCCCTATGGCTACACCTTC	CASSQDSGPYGYTF
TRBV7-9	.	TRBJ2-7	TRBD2	TGTGCCAGCAGCTTAGTGGTAGCGGGGGGCTACGAGCAGTACTTC	CASSLVVAGGYEQYF
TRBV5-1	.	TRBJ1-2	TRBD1	TGCGCCAGCAGCACGGGACAGGGGGCGTATGGCTACACCTTC	CASSTGQGAYGYTF
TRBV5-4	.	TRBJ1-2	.	TGTGCCAGCAGCACCGGGACACTCTATGGCTACACCTTC	CASSTGTLYGYTF
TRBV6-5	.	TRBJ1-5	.	TGTGCCAGCAGTACTTCAGGGGAGAGCAATCAGCCCCAGCATTTT	CASSTSGESNQPQHF
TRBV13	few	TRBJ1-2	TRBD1	TGTGCCAGCAGCGACGACAGGGGGCTTAGAGGCTACACCTTC	CASSDDRGLRGYTF
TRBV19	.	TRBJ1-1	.	TGTGCCAGTAGTGATCGGGGGGACACTGAAGCTTTCTTT	CASSDRGDTEAFF
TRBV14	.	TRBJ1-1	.	TGTGCCAGCAGCCAAGTAGCTGAAGCTTTCTTT	CASSQVAEAFF
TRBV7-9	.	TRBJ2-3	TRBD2	TGTGCCAGCAGCTCCGGGGGGAGCACAGATACGCAGTATTTT	CASSSGGSTDTQYF
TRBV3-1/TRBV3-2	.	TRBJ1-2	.	TGTGCCAGCAGCCTCCTCGGCAGGCCCCGTGGCTACACCTTC	CASSLLGRPRGYTF
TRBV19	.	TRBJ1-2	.	TGTGCCAGTACCCCAGGGAGGGGCAACTATGGCTACACCTTC	CASTPGRGNYGYTF
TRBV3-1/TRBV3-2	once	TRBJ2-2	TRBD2	TGTGCCAGCAGCCAAGCGGGGGGGCCCGGGGAGCTGTTTTTT	CASSQAGGPGELFF
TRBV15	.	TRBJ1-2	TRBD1	TGTGCCACCAGCACTTCAGACAGGGGAGGCCATGGCTACACCTTC	CATSTSDRGGHGYTF
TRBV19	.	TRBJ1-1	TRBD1	TGTGCCAGTAGTAGGACAGGTCGCACTGAAGCTTTCTTT	CASSRTGRTEAFF
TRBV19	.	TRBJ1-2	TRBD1	TGTGCCAGTAGTCCCCAAACAGGGGACTATGGCTACACCTTC	CASSPQTGDYGYTF
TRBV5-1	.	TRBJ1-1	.	TGCGCCAGCAGCTTCCATAGGGGAGGCACTGAAGCTTTCTTT	CASSFHRGGTEAFF
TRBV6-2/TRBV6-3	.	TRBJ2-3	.	TGTGCCAGCAGCCGGTCTATATTTCGAAGCACAGATACGCAGTATTTT	CASSRSIFRSTDTQYF
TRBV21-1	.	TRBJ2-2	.	TGTGCCGGACAAGGGACAGGGAAGAACACCGGGGAGCTGTTTTTT	CAGQGTGKNTGELFF
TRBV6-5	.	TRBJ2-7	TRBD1	TGTGCCAGCAGACCCCCCCAGGGGGCGAACTACGAGCAGTACTTC	CASRPPQGANYEQYF
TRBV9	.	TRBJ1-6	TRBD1	TGTGCCAGCAGCTTCACGCCAGGGGGGTCCTATAATTCACCCCTCCACTTT	CASSFTPGGSYNSPLHF
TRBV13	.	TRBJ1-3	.	TGTGCCAGCAGCTTATTTCACAGTCCCTACTCTGGAAACACCATATATTTT	CASSLFHSPYSGNTIYF
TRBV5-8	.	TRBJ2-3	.	TGTGCCAGCAGCTTGGGACAGGTCGGCACAGATACGCAGTATTTT	CASSLGQVGTDTQYF
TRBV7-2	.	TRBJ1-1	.	TGTGCCAGCAGCTTAAACCAGGTGGCTGAAGCTTTCTTT	CASSLNQVAEAFF
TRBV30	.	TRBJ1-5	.	TGTGCCTGGAGGCGCCCTCTGGGCCCCCAGCATTTT	CAWRRPLGPQHF
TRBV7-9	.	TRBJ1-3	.	TGTGCCAGCAGCCCCGACACGGTCTACTCTGGAAACACCATATATTTT	CASSPDTVYSGNTIYF
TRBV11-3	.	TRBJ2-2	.	TGTGCCAGCAGCTTTACGAACACCGGGGAGCTGTTTTTT	CASSFTNTGELFF
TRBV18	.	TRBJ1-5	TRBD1	TGTGCCAGCTCCCCAATGGGGGACAGAAATCAGCCCCAGCATTTT	CASSPMGDRNQPQHF
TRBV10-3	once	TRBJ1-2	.	TGTGCCATCAGTGACCCTGACAGGTCTAACTATGGCTACACCTTC	CAISDPDRSNYGYTF
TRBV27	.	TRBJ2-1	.	TGTGCCAGCAGGGGTGGCTGGGCAACCTACAATGAGCAGTTCTTC	CASRGGWATYNEQFF
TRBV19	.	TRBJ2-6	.	TGTGCCAGTAATACAGGAAGCTCTGGGGCCAACGTCCTGACTTTC	CASNTGSSGANVLTF
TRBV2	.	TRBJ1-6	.	TGTGCCAGCAGTGCGACAGGATTCAATTCACCCCTCCACTTT	CASSATGFNSPLHF
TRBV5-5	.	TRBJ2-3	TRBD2	TGTGCCAGCAGCCCCGGGGGGGGGAAAGATACGCAGTATTTT	CASSPGGGKDTQYF
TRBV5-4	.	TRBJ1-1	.	TGTGCCAGCAGCCCCGAGGGACTGATGAACACTGAAGCTTTCTTT	CASSPEGLMNTEAFF
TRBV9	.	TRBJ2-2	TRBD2	TGTGCCAGCAGCGTAGGACTAGCGGGGGCCGCGGGGGAGCTGTTTTTT	CASSVGLAGAAGELFF